These T cell receptor beta chains were read from a single sample in a study of cytomegalovirus exposure and HLA in healthy donors. Method: immunoSEQ multiplex PCR; TCRdb's copy keeps in-frame clones and lacks some. This table has over 110,000 clones, 78% appearing once. The sequenced sample consisted of PBMCs. The receptors here all came from a woman aged 40 to 50 in good health and CMV-seropositive. CDR3s include the opening cysteine and the closing phenylalanine or tryptophan. Fields, in order: V gene, J gene, clone size, D gene, CDR3 DNA, CDR3 protein. D genes are given only for firm matches. Rows may omit the clone size; those that give it use once, few, many or a size class.

TRBV30,TRBJ1-4,-,-,TGTGCCTGGACCGAAACAGTCGGGAGAAAACTGTTTTTT,CAWTETVGRKLFF
TRBV2,TRBJ1-6,-,-,TGTGCCAGCAGCGTAAGGGGGGGCCTTAATAATTCACCCCTCCACTTT,CASSVRGGLNNSPLHF
TRBV28,TRBJ1-5,-,TRBD1,TGTGCCAGCAGCCCAGGGACAGGGCATTTCCATCAGCCCCAGCATTTT,CASSPGTGHFHQPQHF
TRBV5-1,TRBJ2-7,-,TRBD2,TGCGCCAGCAAAGAAGCGGGATCCTTAAACGAGCAGTACTTC,CASKEAGSLNEQYF
TRBV5-1,TRBJ2-5,once,TRBD2,TGCGCCAGCAGCTTGGGCCTCAGCGGGAAAGCGGAGACCCAGTACTTC,CASSLGLSGKAETQYF
TRBV28,TRBJ1-4,-,TRBD1,TGTGCCAGCAGTGATGGGTTAAGGACAGGGGTTGGAAAACTGTTTTTT,CASSDGLRTGVGKLFF
TRBV5-1,TRBJ1-2,-,-,TGCGCCAGCAGCTTGAGGGAGGGCTATGGCTACACCTTC,CASSLREGYGYTF
TRBV7-9,TRBJ2-5,once,TRBD2,TGTGCCAGCAGCCTGGGACTAGCGGGACAAGAGACCCAGTACTTC,CASSLGLAGQETQYF
TRBV7-9,TRBJ1-2,few,-,TGTGCCAGCCAGGGGACGGACTATGGCTACACCTTC,CASQGTDYGYTF
TRBV28,TRBJ2-5,once,TRBD2,TGTGCCAGCAGTTTGGTGGGTGGACTAGCGGGAGGTAGTTGGCAAGAGACCCAGTACTTC,CASSLVGGLAGGSWQETQYF
TRBV30,TRBJ1-5,-,TRBD1,TGTGCCTGGAGTCCAGACAGGACAGGGGGCGTACAGCCCCAGCATTTT,CAWSPDRTGGVQPQHF
TRBV7-2,TRBJ2-1,-,-,TGTGCCAGCAGCTTAGGGACTACTAGGGAAAAGCAGTTCTTC,CASSLGTTREKQFF
TRBV5-1,TRBJ2-1,-,-,TGCGCCAGCAGCTATAATTCCTACAATGAGCAGTTCTTC,CASSYNSYNEQFF
TRBV19,TRBJ2-7,-,TRBD2,TGTGCCAGTAGTGAGAGGACTAGCGGGTCTACCTACGAGCAGTACTTC,CASSERTSGSTYEQYF
TRBV29-1,TRBJ1-1,once,-,TGCAGCGTAATTGGGGCCACTGAAGCTTTCTTT,CSVIGATEAFF
TRBV6-1,TRBJ1-3,-,-,TGTGCCAGCAGTGGGACAGATGGAAACACCATATATTTT,CASSGTDGNTIYF
TRBV6-1,TRBJ2-7,-,-,TGTGCCAGCAGCGGGACAACAGACTACGAGCAGTACTTC,CASSGTTDYEQYF
TRBV6-5,TRBJ2-7,-,-,TGTGCCAGCAGTTACTCGACGGGGTTTTACGAGCAGTACTTC,CASSYSTGFYEQYF
TRBV5-4,TRBJ2-7,-,-,TGTGCCAGCAGCTTGGATCCGGGAGAGGAATACGAGCAGTACTTC,CASSLDPGEEYEQYF
TRBV4-1,TRBJ2-2,-,-,TGCGCCAGCAGCCAAACCGGGACTAACACCGGGGAGCTGTTTTTT,CASSQTGTNTGELFF
TRBV7-6,TRBJ2-2,once,-,TGTGCCAGCAGCTTAAGGCCCCGGGAAGTGAACACCGGGGAGCTGTTTTTT,CASSLRPREVNTGELFF
TRBV19,TRBJ2-1,-,-,TGTGCCAGTAGTTTCCGGGCGGGCGATGAGCAGTTCTTC,CASSFRAGDEQFF
TRBV11-2,TRBJ2-7,-,TRBD1,TGTGCCAGCAGCTACAGGGGGAATTCGATCGAGCAGTACTTC,CASSYRGNSIEQYF
TRBV19,TRBJ2-1,many,TRBD2,TGTGCCAGTAGTAGATTGACTAGCGGGAGAGTCGATGAGCAGTTCTTC,CASSRLTSGRVDEQFF
TRBV28,TRBJ2-6,-,-,TGTGCCAGCAGTTCTACAGGGATCTCTGGGGCCAACGTCCTGACTTTC,CASSSTGISGANVLTF
TRBV5-1,TRBJ2-3,-,-,TGCGCCAGCAGCTTGGAACAGATCACAGATACGCAGTATTTT,CASSLEQITDTQYF
TRBV4-2,TRBJ2-5,-,TRBD2,TGTGCCAGCAGCCAGAGACTAGCGGGGGAGACCCAGTACTTC,CASSQRLAGETQYF
TRBV18,TRBJ2-7,few,-,TGTGCCAGCTCACCCCAGAGTAGGGCGGGAAGGAGTCCCGAGCAGTACTTC,CASSPQSRAGRSPEQYF
TRBV28,TRBJ2-1,-,TRBD2,TGTGCCAGCAGTTTTAGGCGCGGGAGGATTGAGCAGTTCTTC,CASSFRRGRIEQFF
TRBV19,TRBJ2-5,-,TRBD2,TGTGCCAGTAGTACGGGACTAGCAGCCCAAGAGACCCAGTACTTC,CASSTGLAAQETQYF
TRBV6-1,TRBJ2-7,-,TRBD2,TGTGCCAGCAGTGAACGGGGGGCTTTGGGACTAGCGGCATCCTACGAGCAGTACTTC,CASSERGALGLAASYEQYF
TRBV6-5,TRBJ1-5,-,TRBD1,TGTGCCAGCAGTGAAAACAGGGGGAATCAGCCCCAGCATTTT,CASSENRGNQPQHF
TRBV28,TRBJ2-7,-,TRBD1,TGTGCCAGCAGTTTTTCCGGCAGGGGGCTCGACGAGCAGTACTTC,CASSFSGRGLDEQYF
TRBV5-1,TRBJ1-1,few,TRBD1,TGCGCCAGCAGCTTGCCGTCAGGGGGAGTTACCACTGAAGCTTTCTTT,CASSLPSGGVTTEAFF
TRBV5-6,TRBJ2-2,-,-,TGTGCCAGCAGCTTAGGTTATAGTACGGGTAACACCGGGGAGCTGTTTTTT,CASSLGYSTGNTGELFF
TRBV5-1,TRBJ1-1,-,-,TGCGCCAGCGGGCGACAGCCGAACACTGAAGCTTTCTTT,CASGRQPNTEAFF
TRBV7-9,TRBJ2-1,-,TRBD1,TGTGCCAGCAGCCAAAGGGGGGACAGGGGTTTTGGGTCCTACAATGAGCAGTTCTTC,CASSQRGDRGFGSYNEQFF
TRBV27,TRBJ2-3,-,-,TGTGCCAGCAGCCCCCGCGGGGCGGGTGAACCAGATACGCAGTATTTT,CASSPRGAGEPDTQYF
TRBV9,TRBJ2-3,-,-,TGTGCCAGCAGCGTAGGATCGGGTTTAGATACGCAGTATTTT,CASSVGSGLDTQYF
TRBV13,TRBJ2-3,few,TRBD2,TGTGCCAGCAGCCGTAGCGGGAGCCCCACAGATACGCAGTATTTT,CASSRSGSPTDTQYF
TRBV5-1,TRBJ2-7,-,-,TGCGCCAGCAGCTTGGGGGCAGGGCGGACCTACGAGCAGTACTTC,CASSLGAGRTYEQYF
TRBV11-2,TRBJ2-7,-,-,TGTGCCAGCAGCTTAATAGGGGGAGCGTACGAGCAGTACTTC,CASSLIGGAYEQYF
TRBV5-4,TRBJ2-7,once,TRBD1,TGTGCCAGCAGCCAACCCATGACAGGGGGCGCCGACGAGCAGTACTTC,CASSQPMTGGADEQYF
TRBV6-4,TRBJ2-7,-,TRBD1,TGTGCCAGCAGTGATGTAAGGACAGGGGATTTTTACGAGCAGTACTTC,CASSDVRTGDFYEQYF
TRBV7-9,TRBJ2-7,few,-,TGTGCCAGCAGCTTAGGCACAGGGCTGTCCTACGAGCAGTACTTC,CASSLGTGLSYEQYF